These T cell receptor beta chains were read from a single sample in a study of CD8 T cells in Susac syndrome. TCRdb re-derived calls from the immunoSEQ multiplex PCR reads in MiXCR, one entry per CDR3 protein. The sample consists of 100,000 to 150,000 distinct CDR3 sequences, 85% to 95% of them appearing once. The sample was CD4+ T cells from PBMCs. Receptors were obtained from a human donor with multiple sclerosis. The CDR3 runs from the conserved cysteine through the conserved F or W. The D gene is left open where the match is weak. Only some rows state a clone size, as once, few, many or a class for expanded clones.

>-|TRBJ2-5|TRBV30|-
CAWSVSIGYQETQYF
TGTGCCTGGAGTGTATCGATAGGGTACCAAGAGACCCAGTACTTC
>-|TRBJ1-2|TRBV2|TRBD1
CASRTGGQGYTF
TGTGCCAGCAGAACAGGGGGCCAGGGCTACACCTTC
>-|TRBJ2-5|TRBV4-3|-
CASSRGRGKETQYF
TGCGCCAGCTCACGAGGAAGGGGGAAAGAGACCCAGTACTTC
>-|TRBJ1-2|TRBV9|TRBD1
CASSPEQGARGYTF
TGTGCCAGCAGCCCAGAACAGGGGGCGCGTGGCTACACCTTC
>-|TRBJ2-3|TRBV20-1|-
CSASHDRPTDTQYF
TGCAGTGCTAGCCACGACAGGCCCACAGATACGCAGTATTTT
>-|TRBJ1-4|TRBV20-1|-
CSAMTAVGEKLFF
TGCAGTGCTATGACCGCCGTGGGGGAAAAACTGTTTTTT
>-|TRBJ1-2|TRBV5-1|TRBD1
CASRLGQRDSARLDNYGYTF
TGCGCCAGCAGGTTGGGCCAGAGGGACAGCGCCCGACTCGATAACTATGGCTACACCTTC
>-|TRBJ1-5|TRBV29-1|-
CSVGDEMAQHF
TGCAGCGTGGGGGACGAGATGGCCCAGCATTTT
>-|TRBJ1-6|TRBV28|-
CASEGQAGNSPLHF
TGTGCCAGTGAGGGGCAGGCGGGAAATTCACCCCTCCACTTT
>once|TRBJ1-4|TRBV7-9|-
CASSSRHPTNEKLFF
TGTGCCAGCAGCTCTCGACATCCAACTAATGAAAAACTGTTTTTT
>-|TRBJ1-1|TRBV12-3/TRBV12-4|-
CASSLLRETEAFF
TGTGCCAGCAGCCTACTTAGGGAAACTGAAGCTTTCTTT
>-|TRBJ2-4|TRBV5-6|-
CASSLKPAKNIQYF
TGTGCCAGCAGCTTGAAACCAGCCAAAAACATTCAGTACTTC
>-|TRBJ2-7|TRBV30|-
CAWSGSGTPLGYEQYF
TGTGCCTGGAGTGGCTCCGGGACGCCCCTGGGGTACGAGCAGTACTTC
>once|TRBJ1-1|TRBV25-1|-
CASSPSGDIGNTEAFF
TGTGCCAGCAGTCCCTCGGGAGACATCGGGAACACTGAAGCTTTCTTT
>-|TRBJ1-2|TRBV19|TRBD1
CASSPDRGHYGYTF
TGTGCCAGTAGCCCAGACAGGGGGCATTATGGCTACACCTTC
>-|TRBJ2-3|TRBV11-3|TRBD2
CASSLRLAGLTDTQYF
TGTGCCAGCAGCTTAAGACTAGCGGGCCTCACAGATACGCAGTATTTT